These T cell receptor beta chains were read from a single sample in a study of PD-1 blockade in classical Hodgkin lymphoma. Measured with immunoSEQ multiplex PCR; TCRdb has only the in-frame clones, and not every one. Of roughly 41,000 clones listed, approximately 80% are singletons. Sequenced material: peripheral blood mononuclear cells (PBMCs), taken at baseline. The receptors were sampled from a human donor with classical Hodgkin lymphoma. Both conserved end residues are part of each CDR3. A D gene is named only where the DNA matches it firmly. Clone size is stated in some rows and not others, as once, few, many or a class when expanded.

d_gene,abundance,j_gene,v_gene,CDR3nt,CDR3aa
NA,few,TRBJ1-5,TRBV27,TGTGCCAGCAGTTCCGGGACAATCCCCAATCAGCCCCAGCATTTT,CASSSGTIPNQPQHF
TRBD2,NA,TRBJ2-7,TRBV19,TGTGCCAGTAGTATTGAGGAGACTAGCGGGATGTACGAGCAGTACTTC,CASSIEETSGMYEQYF
NA,few,TRBJ2-5,TRBV7-9,TGTGCCAGCAGCTTAGGAGGGTTTCCTGAAGAGACCCAGTACTTC,CASSLGGFPEETQYF
TRBD1,NA,TRBJ2-7,TRBV2,TGTGCCAGCGGGACAGGGGTCTTCGGGGAGTACTTC,CASGTGVFGEYF
NA,NA,TRBJ2-7,TRBV27,TGTGCCAGCAGTTTGGGCGGAGTGGGGGAGCAGTACTTC,CASSLGGVGEQYF
NA,NA,TRBJ2-7,TRBV6-5,TGTGCCAGCAGGCCCGCACTAGATTCCTACGAGCAGTACTTC,CASRPALDSYEQYF
TRBD1,NA,TRBJ2-7,TRBV6-5,TGTGCCAGCAGTTCGGACAGGGCCTACGAGCAGTACTTC,CASSSDRAYEQYF
NA,once,TRBJ2-7,TRBV5-6,TGTGCCAGCACCCTAACCGGGACCTCCTACGAGCAGTACTTC,CASTLTGTSYEQYF
NA,NA,TRBJ1-2,TRBV7-9,TGTGCCAGCAGTTTCGAAGTTGGGGGCTCTCCTGGCTACACCTTC,CASSFEVGGSPGYTF
NA,NA,TRBJ2-3,TRBV7-2,TGTGCCAGCAGCCCCAGGACCGCGTCCGGCACAGATACGCAGTATTTT,CASSPRTASGTDTQYF
NA,NA,TRBJ1-2,TRBV19,TGTGCCAGTAGTGAAAACGGCCCTTATGGCTACACCTTC,CASSENGPYGYTF
NA,NA,TRBJ2-1,TRBV19,TGTGCCACCATGGAGGTCCATGAGCAGTTCTTC,CATMEVHEQFF
TRBD1,NA,TRBJ1-1,TRBV30,TGTGCCTGGACCCCAGGGGGCGCAACTGAAGCTTTCTTT,CAWTPGGATEAFF
NA,once,TRBJ1-2,TRBV6-5,TGTGCCAGCAGCCCAACAGGGTTGGGTGGCTACACCTTC,CASSPTGLGGYTF
TRBD2,NA,TRBJ2-5,TRBV11-2,TGTGCCAGCAGTGGAGGGACTAGCGGGTCTGGAGAGACCCAGTACTTC,CASSGGTSGSGETQYF
TRBD1,NA,TRBJ1-1,TRBV5-1,TGCGCCAGCAGCCTCGGGACAGGTGAAGCTTTCTTT,CASSLGTGEAFF
NA,NA,TRBJ1-2,TRBV7-9,TGTGCCAGCACGGGGGGCGGTTCTAACTATGGCTACACCTTC,CASTGGGSNYGYTF
NA,NA,TRBJ1-1,TRBV25-1,TGTGCCAGCAGCCCGACAGCCGGAGGGTTCACTGAAGCTTTCTTT,CASSPTAGGFTEAFF
NA,few,TRBJ1-1,TRBV30,TGTGCCTGGAGTGTTGGGCCTCTGAACACTGAAGCTTTCTTT,CAWSVGPLNTEAFF
NA,few,TRBJ2-7,TRBV11-2,TGTGCCAGCAGCCCCCTGGCACACGAGCAGTACTTC,CASSPLAHEQYF
NA,NA,TRBJ1-2,TRBV7-9,TGTGCCAGCAGCTTAGAACTGGGGGTATATGGCTACACCTTC,CASSLELGVYGYTF
TRBD2,few,TRBJ2-1,TRBV7-9,TGTGCCAGCAGCTTACCTAGCGGAATACACTACAATGAGCAGTTCTTC,CASSLPSGIHYNEQFF
NA,few,TRBJ2-1,TRBV6-1,TGTGCCAGCAGTGAATATACGGGGTTTTCCTACAATGAGCAGTTCTTC,CASSEYTGFSYNEQFF
NA,NA,TRBJ2-7,TRBV7-2,TGTGCCAGCAGCTTACAACTAAGCTACGAGCAGTACTTC,CASSLQLSYEQYF
NA,NA,TRBJ2-7,TRBV20-1,TGCAGTCCGGAGGGCGGTCCCGAGCAGTACTTC,CSPEGGPEQYF
TRBD1,NA,TRBJ1-2,TRBV7-3,TGTGCCAGCAGCCCGGGGACAGCTAACTATGGCTACACCTTC,CASSPGTANYGYTF